Following are 7 T cell receptor beta chains from one sample sequenced in a study of PD-1 blockade in classical Hodgkin lymphoma. Brentuximab vedotin exposure varied, and every patient relapsed after autologous stem cell transplantation. Sequencing was performed with immunoSEQ multiplex PCR; in TCRdb, only in-frame clones are kept and a portion is missing. The top ten clones hold just over 9% of a sample with 45,000 or so clones, more than 70% of them seen once. Source: peripheral blood mononuclear cells (PBMCs), taken at baseline. The origin of the receptors is a human donor with classical Hodgkin lymphoma.

V usage is TRBV5-8 and J usage is TRBJ2-7, with D maybe TRBD2 (5 bases). Germline V gives CDR1 SGHTS, CDR2 YDEGEE. The CDR3 covers 14 residues. The ends were cut back, 5 bases at V and 3 bases at J, with 15 bases in the middle. CDR3: CASRKPGTLYEQYF. The CDR3 bases are TGTGCCAGCAGGAAGCCGGGAACCCTCTACGAGCAGTACTTC.

This chain joins TRBV2 and TRBJ2-2, with D hard to call. With 3 bases removed from V and 6 bases from J, the gap between germline ends came to 14 bases. The CDR3 totals 15 residues. From germline, CDR1 is SNHLY and CDR2 FYNNEI. This chain's CDR3 is CASSDRTIISGELFF. CDR3 nucleotide sequence: TGTGCCAGCAGTGACCGAACCATCATCTCCGGGGAGCTGTTTTTT.

The gene calls are TRBV29-1 and TRBJ2-1; 8 nucleotides line up with TRBD2. Unmatched junction bases numbered 5, after V lost 7 bases and J lost 0 bases. CDR3 length equals 14 residues. Germline assignment: CDR1 SQVTM and CDR2 ANQGSEA. The CDR3 is CSALAGDSYNEQFF. The CDR3 nucleotides read TGCAGCGCGCTAGCGGGTGACTCCTACAATGAGCAGTTCTTC.

The CDR3 nucleotides are TGTGCCAGCAGCCTAGGAGGGGGAACTGGGGCCAACGTCCTGACTTTC. Protein product: CASSLGGGTGANVLTF. The chain is built from TRBV4-2 and TRBJ2-6; the D gene could be TRBD1 or TRBD2 (6 bases each). Trimming left V 4 bases short and J 2 bases short, with 12 bases between. Germline values: CDR1 LGHNA, CDR2 YNFKEQ. The CDR3 loop spans 16 amino acids.

The rearrangement uses TRBV7-3 and TRBJ1-1, with D maybe TRBD1 (5 bases). The CDR3 has 15 residues. With 5 bases removed from V and 1 base from J, the gap between germline ends came to 14 bases. Germline V gives CDR1 SGHTA, CDR2 FQGTGA. Written as DNA, the CDR3 is TGTGCCAGCAGCCGCTCCCATACAGGGAACACTGAAGCTTTCTTT. This codes for CASSRSHTGNTEAFF.

This chain connects TRBV27 to TRBJ2-7, with D tentatively TRBD1 (5 bases). The CDR3 extends over 15 amino acids. V was cut by 3 bases and J by 3 bases, with 15 bases left in between. CDR1 and CDR2 (germline): MNHEY, SMNVEV (reference sequence). The CDR3 is CASSFGAAFDYEQYF. The CDR3 DNA sequence: TGTGCCAGCAGTTTTGGGGCCGCGTTCGACTACGAGCAGTACTTC.

The chain couples TRBV5-1 to TRBJ2-2; D is uncertain. V was trimmed by 4 bases and J by 1 base, leaving 14 bases between them. The CDR3 is 16 amino acids. Germline assignment: CDR1 SGHRS and CDR2 YFSETQ. CDR3 bases: TGCGCCAGCAGCCTGCGGAGTACGAGGAACACCGGGGAGCTGTTTTTT. Residues: CASSLRSTRNTGELFF.